This entry lists 11 T cell receptor beta chains sequenced from one sample in a study of cytomegalovirus exposure and HLA in healthy donors. PCR used 60 Vbeta primers and 13 Jbeta primers. Libraries were prepared by immunoSEQ multiplex PCR; TCRdb keeps only in-frame clonotypes and omits some of them. In the table there are about 140,000 clones, 80% of which are singletons. Sequenced sample: PBMCs. The receptors stem from a man aged 50-59 years in good health and CMV-seronegative.

The CDR3 nucleotides read TGTGCCAGCAGCTACTGGACAGGGCCGAACTACGAGCAGTACTTC. Its translation is CASSYWTGPNYEQYF. The chain uses TRBV7-2 and TRBJ2-7; 8 bases fit TRBD1. CDR1 is SGHTA and CDR2 is FQGNSA in the germline V gene. The CDR3 loop spans 15 amino acids. With V trimmed by 4 bases and J by 3 bases, 8 bases remained unmatched.

The CDR3, as DNA: TGTGCCAGCAGCTTATCAGGGGGTCACCCTGGCACGCAGTATTTT. It is translated as CASSLSGGHPGTQYF. The chain carries TRBV7-3 and TRBJ2-3; 7 bases agree with TRBD1. Unmatched junction bases numbered 11, after V lost 2 bases and J lost 9 bases. Germline CDR1 is SGHTA and CDR2 is FQGTGA. The CDR3 is 15 amino acids.

The chain has TRBV27 and TRBJ1-1; TRBD1 aligns across 8 bases. The CDR3 covers 14 residues. With V trimmed by 5 bases and J by 0 bases, 2 bases remained unmatched. Germline V gives CDR1 MNHEY, CDR2 SMNVEV (reference sequence). CDR3 amino acids: CASSPGQVNTEAFF. The CDR3 DNA reads TGTGCCAGCAGTCCGGGACAGGTGAACACTGAAGCTTTCTTT.

The rearrangement uses TRBV30 and TRBJ2-6, with D maybe TRBD1 (5 bases). This CDR3 is 13 amino acids long. Germline V CDR1 and CDR2: GTSNPN, SVGIG (reference sequence). Trimming took off 1 base at V and 4 bases at J, with 5 bases between the two ends. The CDR3 loop reads CAWSAGGANVLTF. In DNA form, the CDR3 reads TGTGCCTGGAGTGCAGGGGGGGCCAACGTCCTGACTTTC.

This chain connects TRBV5-1 to TRBJ1-2; 8 positions agree with TRBD1. The germline CDR1 and CDR2 sequences are SGHRS and YFSETQ. After removal of 4 bases from V and 14 bases from J, the junction contained 7 bases not matched to a gene. CDR3 length: 11 amino acids. CDR3 bases: TGCGCCAGCAGCCCTGGACAGGGCTTAACCTTC. It translates to CASSPGQGLTF.

The chain joins TRBV2 to TRBJ2-3; the match to TRBD2 covers 11 bases. Germline-derived CDR1 and CDR2 are SNHLY and FYNNEI. The length of the CDR3 is 14 residues. V trimming: 7 bases; J trimming: 6 bases; junction bases outside the gene matches: 6. CDR3 region: CASNRLAGRDTQYF. CDR3 nucleotides: TGTGCCAGCAATAGACTAGCGGGACGCGATACGCAGTATTTT.

This clone showed up just a few times. The V call is TRBV2, the J call TRBJ1-4; 11 positions match TRBD1. CDR3 length equals 16 residues. With 0 bases clipped from V and 6 bases from J, the junction kept 3 bases outside the gene matches. The germline V gene encodes CDR1 SNHLY and CDR2 FYNNEI. Here the CDR3 reads CASSEASGQGDEKLFF. CDR3 in DNA: TGTGCCAGCAGTGAAGCATCGGGACAGGGGGATGAAAAACTGTTTTTT.

This rearrangement joins TRBV18 to TRBJ1-1; no reliable D call. V lost 3 bases and J lost 1, with 9 bases in between. In germline, CDR1 is KGHSH, CDR2 LQKENI. This CDR3 is built from 14 residues. The CDR3 bases are TGTGCCAGCTCACCTGCGGGAGGGAACACTGAAGCTTTCTTT. This gives the protein CASSPAGGNTEAFF.

This clone was seen only once. V gene TRBV5-1 combines with J gene TRBJ2-7, with D possibly TRBD1 on 5 matching bases. The germline V gene encodes CDR1 SGHRS and CDR2 YFSETQ. Trimming took 0 bases from V and 6 from J, leaving 10 bases between them. CDR3 size: 13 residues. As DNA, the CDR3 is TGCGCCAGCAGCTTGGAAGTGGGGCCCGAGCAGTACTTC. Protein: CASSLEVGPEQYF. Drawing the rest from reference TRBV5-1 and TRBJ2-7, the complete variable domain is KAGVTQTPRYLIKTRGQQVTLSCSPISGHRSVSWYQQTPGQGLQFLFEYFSETQRNKGNFPGRFSGRQFSNSRSEMNVSTLELGDSALYLCASSLEVGPEQYFGPGTRLTVT.

The CDR3 spells CASSLGQGIATNEKLFF. The CDR3 nucleotides are TGTGCCAGCAGCCTAGGACAGGGAATTGCAACTAATGAAAAACTGTTTTTT. The chain uses TRBV5-6 and TRBJ1-4; 8 bases align to TRBD1. The CDR3 length is 17 residues. Unmatched junction bases numbered 8, after V lost 4 bases and J lost 0 bases. Germline CDR1 SGHDT, CDR2 YYEEEE.

This clone was detected once. V and J are TRBV7-2 and TRBJ1-2; 9 bases match TRBD1. V lost 1 base to trimming and J lost 2 bases; unmatched junction nucleotides: 5. Germline V gene data show CDR1 as SGHTA and CDR2 as FQGNSA. This CDR3 has 16 residues. CDR3 protein: CASSLGGTGMNYGYTF. CDR3 DNA sequence: TGTGCCAGCAGCTTAGGTGGGACAGGGATGAACTATGGCTACACCTTC.